This T cell receptor beta chain was documented in a study of blood T cells in healthy people across ages. The CDR3 contains 14 residues. Trimming took 1 base from V and 8 from J; bases not matched to a gene: 4. CDR1 SEHNR and CDR2 FQNEAQ come from the germline V gene (reference sequence). Using a J-beta primer mix together with a sample-barcoded 5' primer, a second PCR was run for roughly 6 to 12 cycles. TCRdb re-analysed the 5' RACE reads in MiXCR, keeping a single row per CDR3 protein. The table records about 1.4 million distinct CDR3 sequences, approximately 63% of them present only once. Study outcomes and limitations: Observed TCR beta diversity per million T cells went down as age went up. This fall followed a roughly linear course with age.

This clonotype occurred a few times. As yet, its antigen is unknown. This clonotype was obtained from a man in his late teens or twenties in good health. The sample taken for sequencing was blood. The chain carries TRBV7-9 and TRBJ2-1; TRBD1 agrees at 8 bases. CDR3 in DNA: TGTGCCAGCAGCTTAGAGGACAGGGACGATGAGCAGTTCTTC. The encoded protein is CASSLEDRDDEQFF.